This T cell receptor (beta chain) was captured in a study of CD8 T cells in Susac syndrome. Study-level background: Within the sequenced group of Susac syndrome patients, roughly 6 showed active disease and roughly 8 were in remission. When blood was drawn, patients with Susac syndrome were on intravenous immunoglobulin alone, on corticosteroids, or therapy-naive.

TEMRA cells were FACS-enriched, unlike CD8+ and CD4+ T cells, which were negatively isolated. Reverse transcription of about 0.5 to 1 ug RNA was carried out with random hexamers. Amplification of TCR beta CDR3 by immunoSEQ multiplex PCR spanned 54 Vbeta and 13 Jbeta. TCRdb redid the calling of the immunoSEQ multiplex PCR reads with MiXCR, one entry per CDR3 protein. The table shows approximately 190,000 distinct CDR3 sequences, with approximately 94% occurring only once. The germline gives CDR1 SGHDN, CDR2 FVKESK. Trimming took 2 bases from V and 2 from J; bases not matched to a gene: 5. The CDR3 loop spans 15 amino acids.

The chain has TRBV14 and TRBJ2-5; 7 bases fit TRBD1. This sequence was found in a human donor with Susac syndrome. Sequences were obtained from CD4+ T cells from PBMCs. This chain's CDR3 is CASSQWTGHQETQYF. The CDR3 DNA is TGTGCCAGCAGCCAATGGACAGGCCATCAAGAGACCCAGTACTTC.